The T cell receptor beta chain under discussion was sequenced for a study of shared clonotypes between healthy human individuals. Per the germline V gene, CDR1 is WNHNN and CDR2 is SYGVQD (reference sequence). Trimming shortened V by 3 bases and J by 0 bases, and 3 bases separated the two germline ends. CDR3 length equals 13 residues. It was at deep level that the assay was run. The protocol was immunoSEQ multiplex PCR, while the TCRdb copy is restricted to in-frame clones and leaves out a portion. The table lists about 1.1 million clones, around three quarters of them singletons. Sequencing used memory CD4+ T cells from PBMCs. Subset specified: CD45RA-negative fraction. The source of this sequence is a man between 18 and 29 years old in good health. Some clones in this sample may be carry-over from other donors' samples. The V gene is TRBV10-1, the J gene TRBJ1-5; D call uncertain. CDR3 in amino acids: CASSENSNQPQHF. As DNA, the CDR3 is TGCGCCAGCAGTGAAAATAGCAATCAGCCCCAGCATTTT.